What follows are 18 T cell receptor beta chains derived from one specimen sequenced in a study of T cell responses to AZD1222 COVID-19 vaccine (dated by TCRdb to the early 2020s). The time point label here, explained by the study, means: about 28 days (+/-7) after the second vaccine dose. The sample's treatment or condition label, in plain terms: meningococcal conjugate vaccine given as trial control. The library was made by the immunoSEQ multiplex PCR assay. TCRdb retrieved this table from immuneACCESS and kept in-frame rearrangements only. Not all clones are present; in checked studies, unresolved V genes account for under half, and no reason is known for the remainder. The sample table lists some 170,000 clones, about nine tenths of them with a count of one. The top ten constitute about 4.3% of the sample. The sequencing here drew on peripheral blood, taken 28 days after the second dose of the MenACWY control vaccine. The receptor set was obtained from an adult who received the MenACWY meningococcal vaccine as a control.

The count of this clone is one. The CDR3 nucleotides are TGTGCCATCAATCCGGGACAGGCCTCGACCGGGGAGCTGTTTTTT. Its protein product is CAINPGQASTGELFF. This chain connects TRBV10-3 to TRBJ2-2; 8 bases match TRBD1. The CDR3 contains 15 residues. After removal of 7 bases from V and 5 bases from J, the junction contained 9 bases not matched to a gene. CDR1 and CDR2 from the germline V gene are ENHRY and SYGVKD.

J is TRBJ2-7 and V is TRBV3-1 (or the pseudogene TRBV3-2), with 10 positions matching TRBD2. Germline CDR1 is LGHDT and CDR2 is YNNKEL (reference sequence). V shed 1 base, J shed 6 bases, and the junction held 9 bases outside the gene matches. The CDR3 is 16 residues long. The CDR3: CASSQGGLAVFREQYF. The CDR3 region has the DNA TGTGCCAGCAGCCAAGGCGGACTAGCGGTTTTTCGCGAGCAGTACTTC.

With regard to this clone: Compared with germline, one end of the junction differs, possibly owing to a read error. This sequence joins TRBV18 and TRBJ1-1, with D perhaps TRBD1 (5 bases). Per germline, CDR1 KGHSH and CDR2 LQKENI. The CDR3 extends over 12 amino acids. The CDR3 protein is CASSPGTTKAFF. The CDR3 DNA reads as TGTGCCAGCTCACCAGGGACCACTAAAGCTTTCTTT. The full variable domain, its missing parts supplied by reference TRBV18 and TRBJ1-1, is NAGVMQNPRHLVRRRGQEARLRCSPMKGHSHVYWYRQLPEEGLKFMVYLQKENIIDESGMPKERFSAEFPKEGPSILRIQQVVRGDSAAYFCASSPGTTKAFFGQGTRLTVV.

This chain connects TRBV18 to TRBJ2-1; 11 bases map to TRBD2. Germline-derived CDR1 and CDR2 are KGHSH and LQKENI. The CDR3 loop spans 16 amino acids. J was trimmed by 6 bases and V by 3 bases; bases with no gene match: 7. In DNA form, the CDR3 reads TGTGCCAGCTCACCCCCCCTAGCGGGAGGCTCCAATGAGCAGTTCTTC. Its protein is CASSPPLAGGSNEQFF.

This chain joins TRBV9 and TRBJ2-1, with 8 bases matching TRBD1. Trimming cost V 4 bases and J 7 bases; bases outside gene matches: 10. This CDR3 region has 15 residues. Per germline, CDR1 SGDLS and CDR2 YYNGEE. The DNA of the CDR3 is TGTGCCAGCAGCCTCCGACAGGGGATAGTTAATGAGCAGTTCTTC. This gives the protein CASSLRQGIVNEQFF.

This chain uses TRBV9 with TRBJ1-1; D might be TRBD1 (5 bases). Looked up from germline, CDR1 is SGDLS and CDR2 is YYNGEE. V shed 4 bases and J shed 7 bases, with 17 bases lying between them. The length of the CDR3 is 14 residues. The CDR3 here is CASSRSGAGGEAFF. In nucleotides, the CDR3 is TGTGCCAGCAGCCGAAGTGGGGCCGGTGGTGAAGCTTTCTTT.

The chain links TRBV19 to TRBJ1-4, with unresolved D. The V and J ends lost 6 bases and 1 base respectively, with 9 bases between them. CDR1 and CDR2 (germline): LNHDA, SQIVND (reference sequence). The CDR3 totals 14 residues. The CDR3 coding sequence is TGTGCCAGTAGCCCACAGAGAACTAATGAAAAACTGTTTTTT. Translated: CASSPQRTNEKLFF.

The chain carries TRBV6-5 and TRBJ1-3, with D maybe TRBD1 (5 bases). V was pared by 6 bases and J by 4 bases, with 13 bases between. The CDR3 totals 14 residues. Germline V gene data show CDR1 as MNHEY and CDR2 as SVGAGI. DNA of the CDR3: TGTGCCAGCAGCCCCCGGGACGGCGGAAACACCATATATTTT. Translating gives CASSPRDGGNTIYF.

The V gene is TRBV30, the J gene TRBJ1-1; the D gene is possibly TRBD1 (5 bases). CDR3 length: 13 amino acids. Trimming stripped 4 bases from V and 0 bases from J, with 9 bases between. Germline CDR1 reads GTSNPN; CDR2 reads SVGIG (reference sequence). Here the CDR3 reads CAWIGHMNTEAFF. In DNA, the CDR3 is TGTGCCTGGATCGGACATATGAACACTGAAGCTTTCTTT.

The chain joins TRBV12-3 or TRBV12-4 to TRBJ1-6; 9 bases line up with TRBD1. This CDR3 has 13 residues. The ends lost 6 bases at V and 10 bases at J; junction bases unmatched: 4. DNA for the CDR3: TGTGCCAGCAGGACAGGGGGAGAGTCACCCCTCCACTTT. This translates into CASRTGGESPLHF.

The chain has TRBV3-1 (or the pseudogene TRBV3-2) and TRBJ1-6; TRBD1 matches at 7 bases. The CDR3 is 14 residues long. Germline loops: CDR1 LGHDT, CDR2 YNNKEL (reference sequence). Trimming took 1 base from V and 9 from J; bases not matched to a gene: 3. CDR3 loop: CASSQGQGCSPLHF. The CDR3 coding sequence is TGTGCCAGCAGCCAAGGACAGGGCTGTTCACCCCTCCACTTT.

This clone was observed a single time. The chain recombines TRBV21-1 with TRBJ2-2; no check of the table's D call, TRBD2, against the DNA was made. TRBV21-1 is noted as a pseudogene. CDR3 length: 17 residues. CDR3 sequence (DNA): TGTGCCAGCAGCTCGTTAAGGGAGGGGGCGAACACCGGGGAGCTGTTTTTT. It specifies CASSSLREGANTGELFF.

V is TRBV7-9 and J is TRBJ1-3; D gene unclear. Germline CDR1 is SEHNR and CDR2 is FQNEAQ (reference sequence). CDR3 length: 15 residues. Trimming cost V 1 base and J 2 bases, with 9 bases left between them. The CDR3, as DNA: TGTGCCAGCAGCTTAGTACCAGGAGCTGGAAACACCATATATTTT. It encodes CASSLVPGAGNTIYF. Full variable domain (outside the CDR3, taken from reference TRBV7-9 and TRBJ1-3): DTGVSQNPRHKITKRGQNVTFRCDPISEHNRLYWYRQTLGQGPEFLTYFQNEAQLEKSRLLSDRFSAERPKGSFSTLEIQRTEQGDSAMYLCASSLVPGAGNTIYFGEGSWLTVV.

The rearrangement uses TRBV5-1 and TRBJ2-1; no reliable D call. V shed 2 bases and J shed 3 bases, with 9 bases lying between them. Germline CDR1 SGHRS, CDR2 YFSETQ. The CDR3 is 14 amino acids. The CDR3, as DNA: TGCGCCAGCAGCTTCGCAGACTTCTACAATGAGCAGTTCTTC. It translates to CASSFADFYNEQFF.

This chain joins TRBV30 and TRBJ2-6; TRBD2 aligns across 7 bases. The CDR3 sequence is 15 residues long. The germline V gene encodes CDR1 GTSNPN and CDR2 SVGIG (reference sequence). V lost 8 bases, J lost 0 bases, and 7 bases stayed unmatched. CDR3 region: CAQGGHLSGANVLTF. The CDR3 bases are TGTGCCCAGGGAGGGCATCTCTCTGGGGCCAACGTCCTGACTTTC.

V usage is TRBV7-2 and J usage is TRBJ2-7; D possibly corresponds to TRBD2 (7 bases). The CDR3 runs to 15 residues. Germline values: CDR1 SGHTA, CDR2 FQGNSA. Trimming pared 5 bases from V and 4 bases from J, leaving 18 bases between. The CDR3, as DNA: TGTGCCAGCAGCCAAATATCAGGGGAGGGATACGAGCAGTACTTC. Its translation is CASSQISGEGYEQYF.

This clone was seen only a few times. The V and J genes are TRBV3-1 (or the pseudogene TRBV3-2) and TRBJ2-3, with TRBD2 matching 11 bases. Germline V gene sequence: CDR1 LGHDT, CDR2 YNNKEL (reference sequence). This CDR3 spans 15 amino acids. With 4 bases clipped from V and 3 bases from J, the junction kept 3 bases outside the gene matches. CDR3 sequence reads: CASSPTSGSTDTQYF. The CDR3 nucleotides are TGTGCCAGCAGCCCTACTAGCGGGAGTACAGATACGCAGTATTTT.

The chain joins TRBV29-1 to TRBJ2-7; the D gene is possibly TRBD2 (6 bases). Deletions cut 0 bases from V and 3 bases from J, with 15 bases between. The CDR3 spans 15 residues. Germline V gives CDR1 SQVTM, CDR2 ANQGSEA. The CDR3 DNA follows: TGCAGCGTTGAAGATCGGGGGACGGCGAGCTACGAGCAGTACTTC. Its protein is CSVEDRGTASYEQYF.